This T cell receptor (beta chain) appears in the sequencing data of a study of graft-versus-host responses after intestinal transplantation. Study overall: Each recipient received a multivisceral, liver-intestinal, or isolated intestinal graft.

Profiling relied on immunoSEQ multiplex PCR, and the TCRdb table lists in-frame clones only, not all of them. The table has about 59,000 clones, 90% to 95% seen once. Whole-study findings and limits: The recipient marrow held GvH clones, and some of them showed up first in ileum or blood. Those patients showing graft-donor T cell macrochimerism displayed high graft-versus-host to host-versus-graft clonal ratios in allografts.

Points on this clone: Its antigen is unidentified.

This specimen was unstimulated CD4+ T cells sorted from spleen or lymph node cells, taken before transplant. The sequence was collected from a human donor who was the organ donor for an intestinal transplant.

The CDR3 loop reads CATGDANQPQHF. For the CDR3, the DNA is TGTGCCACGGGGGACGCCAATCAGCCCCAGCATTTT. The chain employs TRBV10-3 and TRBJ1-5, with D perhaps matching TRBD1 (5 bases). The germline V gene encodes CDR1 ENHRY and CDR2 SYGVKD. The CDR3 has 12 residues. V was clipped by 10 bases and J by 3 bases, with 10 bases between them.